This T cell receptor beta chain appears in the sequencing data of a study of T cells in tuberculosis. Clones were sequenced by immunoSEQ multiplex PCR, and TCRdb holds only the in-frame ones, with some missing. This table holds 30,000 to 35,000 clones, roughly nine tenths found once. Between the trimmed V and J ends, which lost 4 bases and 5 bases, there was a span of 15 bases. The CDR3 runs to 14 residues. Germline CDR1 is SGHRS and CDR2 is YFSETQ. The chain employs TRBV5-1 and TRBJ1-1; unclear D gene. Material: PBMCs. The sequence was collected from a donor aged 5 to 30 with latent tuberculosis or without tuberculosis infection. The CDR3, as DNA: TGCGCCAGCAGCCCGGGCCCCCCGGGAACTGAAGCTTTCTTT. This encodes CASSPGPPGTEAFF. Drawing the rest from reference TRBV5-1 and TRBJ1-1, the complete variable domain is KAGVTQTPRYLIKTRGQQVTLSCSPISGHRSVSWYQQTPGQGLQFLFEYFSETQRNKGNFPGRFSGRQFSNSRSEMNVSTLELGDSALYLCASSPGPPGTEAFFGQGTRLTVV.